The present T cell receptor (beta chain) was sequenced within a study of cytomegalovirus exposure and HLA in healthy donors. For the study at large: Roughly 180 million T cells yielded 90 million to 130 million unique TCR beta sequences, as an earlier analysis found.

This CDR3 region has 13 residues. From germline, CDR1 is ENHRY and CDR2 SYGVKD. The V and J ends lost 4 bases and 2 bases respectively, with 8 bases between them. Amplification used 60 Vbeta primers and 13 Jbeta primers. Some clones are missing from TCRdb's copy, which holds only in-frame ones; the method was immunoSEQ multiplex PCR. This table has around 120,000 clones, about 68% appearing once. The chain combines TRBV10-3 with TRBJ1-2; D might be TRBD1 (5 bases). The sequence was obtained from a man aged 25-45 years in good health and CMV-seropositive. Source material: PBMCs. The CDR3: CAISGGGNYGYTF. As DNA, the CDR3 is TGTGCCATCAGTGGGGGGGGAAACTATGGCTACACCTTC.